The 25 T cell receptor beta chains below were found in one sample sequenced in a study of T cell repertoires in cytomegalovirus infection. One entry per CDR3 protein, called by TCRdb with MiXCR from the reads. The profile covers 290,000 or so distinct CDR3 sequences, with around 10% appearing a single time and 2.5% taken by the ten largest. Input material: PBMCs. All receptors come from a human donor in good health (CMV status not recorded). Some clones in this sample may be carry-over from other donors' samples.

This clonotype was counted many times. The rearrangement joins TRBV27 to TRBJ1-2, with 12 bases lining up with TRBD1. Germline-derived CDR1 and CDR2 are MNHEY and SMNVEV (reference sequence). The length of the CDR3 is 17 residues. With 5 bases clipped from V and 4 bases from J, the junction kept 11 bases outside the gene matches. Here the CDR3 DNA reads TGTGCCAGCAGTCCTAACCCTGGGACAGGGGGCTTCTATGGCTACACCTTC. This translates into CASSPNPGTGGFYGYTF.

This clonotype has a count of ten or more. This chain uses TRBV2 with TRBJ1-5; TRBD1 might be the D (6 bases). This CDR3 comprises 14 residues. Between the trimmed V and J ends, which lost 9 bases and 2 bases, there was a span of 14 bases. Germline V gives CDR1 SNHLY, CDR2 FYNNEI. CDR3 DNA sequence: TGTGCCAGTAAACAGGCAGGGGGCAATCAGCCCCAGCATTTT. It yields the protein CASKQAGGNQPQHF.

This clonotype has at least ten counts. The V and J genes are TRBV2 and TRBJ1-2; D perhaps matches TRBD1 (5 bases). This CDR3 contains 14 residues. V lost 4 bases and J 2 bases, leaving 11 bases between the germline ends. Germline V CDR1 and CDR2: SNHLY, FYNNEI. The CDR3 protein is CASSAQGSNYGYTF. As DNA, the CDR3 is TGTGCCAGCAGTGCTCAGGGTTCCAACTATGGCTACACCTTC.

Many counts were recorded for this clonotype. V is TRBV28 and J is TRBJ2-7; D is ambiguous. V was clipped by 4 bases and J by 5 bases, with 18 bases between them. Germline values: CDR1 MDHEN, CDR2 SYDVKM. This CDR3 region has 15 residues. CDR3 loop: CASSSRLGGVDEQYF. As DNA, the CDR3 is TGTGCCAGCAGTTCACGACTCGGTGGAGTGGACGAGCAGTACTTC.

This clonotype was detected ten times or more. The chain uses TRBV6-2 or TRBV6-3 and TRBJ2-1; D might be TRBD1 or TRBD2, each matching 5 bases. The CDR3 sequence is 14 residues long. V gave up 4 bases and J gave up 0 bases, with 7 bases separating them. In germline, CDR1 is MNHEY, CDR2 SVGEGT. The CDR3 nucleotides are TGTGCCAGCAGTTGGGGGAGCTCCTACAATGAGCAGTTCTTC. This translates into CASSWGSSYNEQFF.

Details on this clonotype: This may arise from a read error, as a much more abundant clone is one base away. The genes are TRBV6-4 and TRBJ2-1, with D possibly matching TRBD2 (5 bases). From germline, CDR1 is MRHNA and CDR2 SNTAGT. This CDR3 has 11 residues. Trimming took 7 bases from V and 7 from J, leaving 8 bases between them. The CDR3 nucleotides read TGTGCCAGCATCGGGGAGAATGAGCAGTTCTTC. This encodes CASIGENEQFF.

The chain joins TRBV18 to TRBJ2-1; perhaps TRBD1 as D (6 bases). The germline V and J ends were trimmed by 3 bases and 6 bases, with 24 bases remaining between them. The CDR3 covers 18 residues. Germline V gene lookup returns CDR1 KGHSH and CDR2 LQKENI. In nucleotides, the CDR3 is TGTGCCAGCTCACCTAGACAAGTCCAGGGGCCGGCCGTCAATGAGCAGTTCTTC. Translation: CASSPRQVQGPAVNEQFF. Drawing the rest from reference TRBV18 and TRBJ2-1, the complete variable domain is NAGVMQNPRHLVRRRGQEARLRCSPMKGHSHVYWYRQLPEEGLKFMVYLQKENIIDESGMPKERFSAEFPKEGPSILRIQQVVRGDSAAYFCASSPRQVQGPAVNEQFFGPGTRLTVL.

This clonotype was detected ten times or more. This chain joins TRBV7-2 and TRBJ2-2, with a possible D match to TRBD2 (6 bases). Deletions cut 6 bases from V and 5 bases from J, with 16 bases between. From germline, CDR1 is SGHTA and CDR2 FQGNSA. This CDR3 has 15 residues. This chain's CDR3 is CASSSGTGRTGELFF. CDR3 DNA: TGTGCCAGCAGTTCCGGGACTGGGCGAACCGGGGAGCTGTTTTTT.

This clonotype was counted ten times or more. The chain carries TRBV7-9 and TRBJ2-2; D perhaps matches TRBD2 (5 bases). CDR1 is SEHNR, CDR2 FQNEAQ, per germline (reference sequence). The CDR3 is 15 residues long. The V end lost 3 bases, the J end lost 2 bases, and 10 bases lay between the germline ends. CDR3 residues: CASSLRELNTGELFF. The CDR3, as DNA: TGTGCCAGCAGCTTGAGGGAACTAAACACCGGGGAGCTGTTTTTT.

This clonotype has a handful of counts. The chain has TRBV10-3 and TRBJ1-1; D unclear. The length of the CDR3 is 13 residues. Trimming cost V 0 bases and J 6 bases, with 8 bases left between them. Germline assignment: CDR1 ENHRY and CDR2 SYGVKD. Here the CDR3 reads CAISESPRAEAFF. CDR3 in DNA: TGTGCCATCAGTGAGTCCCCAAGAGCTGAAGCTTTCTTT.

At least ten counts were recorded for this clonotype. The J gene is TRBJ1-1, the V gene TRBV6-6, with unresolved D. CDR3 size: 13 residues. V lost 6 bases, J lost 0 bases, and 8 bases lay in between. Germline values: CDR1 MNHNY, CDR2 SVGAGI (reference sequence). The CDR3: CASSSIVNTEAFF. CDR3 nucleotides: TGTGCCAGCAGCTCTATAGTGAACACTGAAGCTTTCTTT.

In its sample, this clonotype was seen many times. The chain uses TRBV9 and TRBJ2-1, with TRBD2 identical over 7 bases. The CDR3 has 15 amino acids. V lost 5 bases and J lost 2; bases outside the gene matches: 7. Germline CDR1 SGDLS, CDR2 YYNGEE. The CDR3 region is CASSPLGGAYNEQFF. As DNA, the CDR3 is TGTGCCAGCAGTCCCCTGGGGGGGGCCTACAATGAGCAGTTCTTC.

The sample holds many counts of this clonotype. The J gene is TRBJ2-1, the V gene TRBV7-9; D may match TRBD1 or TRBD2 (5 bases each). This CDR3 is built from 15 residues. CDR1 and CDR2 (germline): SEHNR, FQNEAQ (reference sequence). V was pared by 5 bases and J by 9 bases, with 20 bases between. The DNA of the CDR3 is TGTGCCAGCAGCGCCCCACCGGGGACCTACGGTGAGCAGTTCTTC. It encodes CASSAPPGTYGEQFF.

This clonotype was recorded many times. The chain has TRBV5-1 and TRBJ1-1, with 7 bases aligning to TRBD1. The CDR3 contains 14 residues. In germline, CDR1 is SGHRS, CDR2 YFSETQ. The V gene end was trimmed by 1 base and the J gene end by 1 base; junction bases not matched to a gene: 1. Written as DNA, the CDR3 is TGCGCCAGCAGCTTGAACAGGGGGAACACTGAAGCTTTCTTT. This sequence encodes CASSLNRGNTEAFF. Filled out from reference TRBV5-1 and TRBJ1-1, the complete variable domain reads KAGVTQTPRYLIKTRGQQVTLSCSPISGHRSVSWYQQTPGQGLQFLFEYFSETQRNKGNFPGRFSGRQFSNSRSEMNVSTLELGDSALYLCASSLNRGNTEAFFGQGTRLTVV.

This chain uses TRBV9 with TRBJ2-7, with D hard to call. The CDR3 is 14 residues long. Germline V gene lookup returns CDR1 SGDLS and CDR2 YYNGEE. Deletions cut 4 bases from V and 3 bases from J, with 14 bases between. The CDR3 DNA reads TGTGCCAGCAGCCCCCGTGCATATGACTACGAGCAGTACGTC. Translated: CASSPRAYDYEQYV.

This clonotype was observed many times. The DNA for the CDR3 is TGCAGCGTTGCCGGGACCCACTTCACCTTC. Protein: CSVAGTHFTF. The V call is TRBV29-1, the J call TRBJ1-2, with TRBD1 as a possible D gene (5 bases). Germline loops: CDR1 SQVTM, CDR2 ANQGSEA. This CDR3 region has 10 residues. V was pared by 4 bases and J by 13 bases, with 13 bases between.

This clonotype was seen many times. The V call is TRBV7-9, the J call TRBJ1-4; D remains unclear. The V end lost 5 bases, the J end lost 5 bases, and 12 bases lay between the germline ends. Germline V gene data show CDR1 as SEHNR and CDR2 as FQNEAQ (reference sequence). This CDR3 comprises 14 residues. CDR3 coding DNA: TGTGCCAGCAGCCACCGAACGTTGAATGAAAAACTGTTTTTT. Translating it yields CASSHRTLNEKLFF.

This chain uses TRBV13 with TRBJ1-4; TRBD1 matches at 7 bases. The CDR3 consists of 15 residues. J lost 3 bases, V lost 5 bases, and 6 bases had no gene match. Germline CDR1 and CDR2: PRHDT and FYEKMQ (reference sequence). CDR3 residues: CASSSRQGPNEKLFF. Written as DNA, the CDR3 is TGTGCCAGCAGCAGCCGACAGGGCCCTAATGAAAAACTGTTTTTT.

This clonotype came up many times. This CDR3 is CATSDITGESYEQYV. The CDR3 DNA sequence: TGTGCCACCAGTGATATTACAGGGGAATCCTACGAGCAGTACGTC. The V and J genes are TRBV24-1 and TRBJ2-7, with 7 bases identical to TRBD1. J lost 1 base, V lost 3 bases, and 5 bases had no gene match. The CDR3 has 15 residues. Per germline, CDR1 KGHDR and CDR2 SFDVKD.

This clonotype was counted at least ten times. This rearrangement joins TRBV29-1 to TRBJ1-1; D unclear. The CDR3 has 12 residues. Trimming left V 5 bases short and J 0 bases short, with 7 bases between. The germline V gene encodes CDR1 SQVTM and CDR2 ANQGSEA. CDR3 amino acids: CSVIHLNTEAFF. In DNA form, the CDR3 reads TGCAGCGTTATCCACCTGAACACTGAAGCTTTCTTT.

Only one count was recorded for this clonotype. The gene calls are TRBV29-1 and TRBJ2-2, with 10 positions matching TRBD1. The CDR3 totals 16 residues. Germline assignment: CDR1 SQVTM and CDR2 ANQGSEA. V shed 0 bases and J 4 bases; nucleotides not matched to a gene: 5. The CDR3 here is CSVEDRGQGSTGELFF. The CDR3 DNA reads TGCAGCGTTGAAGATCGGGGACAGGGGAGCACCGGGGAGCTGTTTTTT.

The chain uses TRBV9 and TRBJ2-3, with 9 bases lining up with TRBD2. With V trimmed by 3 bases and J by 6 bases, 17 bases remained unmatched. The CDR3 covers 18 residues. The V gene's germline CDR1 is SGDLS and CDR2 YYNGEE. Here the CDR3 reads CASSEPRLAGAQWDTQYF. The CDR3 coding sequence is TGTGCCAGCAGCGAGCCCCGTTTAGCGGGGGCCCAGTGGGATACGCAGTATTTT.

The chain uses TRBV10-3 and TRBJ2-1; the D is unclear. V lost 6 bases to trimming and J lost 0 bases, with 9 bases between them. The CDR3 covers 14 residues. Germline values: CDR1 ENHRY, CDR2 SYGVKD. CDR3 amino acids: CAIRAQNSYNEQFF. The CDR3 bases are TGTGCCATCAGAGCGCAAAACTCCTACAATGAGCAGTTCTTC.

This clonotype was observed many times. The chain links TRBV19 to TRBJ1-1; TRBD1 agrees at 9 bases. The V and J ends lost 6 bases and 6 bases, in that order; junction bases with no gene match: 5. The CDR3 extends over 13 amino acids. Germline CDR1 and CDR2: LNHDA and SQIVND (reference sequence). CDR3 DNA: TGTGCCAGTAGCCACAGGGGGCGCGCTGAAGCTTTCTTT. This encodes CASSHRGRAEAFF.

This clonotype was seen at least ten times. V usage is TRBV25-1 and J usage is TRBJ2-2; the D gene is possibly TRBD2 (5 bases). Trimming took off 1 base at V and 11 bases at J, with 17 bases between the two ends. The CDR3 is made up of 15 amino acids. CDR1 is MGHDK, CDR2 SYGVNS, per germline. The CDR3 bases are TGTGCCAGCAGTGAATGGTGGACTGACAAAACTGAGCTGTTTTTT. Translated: CASSEWWTDKTELFF. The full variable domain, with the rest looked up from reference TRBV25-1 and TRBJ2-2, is EADIYQTPRYLVIGTGKKITLECSQTMGHDKMYWYQQDPGMELHLIHYSYGVNSTEKGDLSSESTVSRIRTEHFPLTLESARPSHTSQYLCASSEWWTDKTELFFGEGSRLTVL.